A single sample is the source of the 31 T cell receptor beta chains below, sequenced in a study of identical twins. One entry per CDR3 protein, called by TCRdb with MiXCR from the 5' RACE reads. The table records 1,800,000 or so distinct CDR3 sequences, more than 30% of them present only once. Sequenced material: cord blood. The origin of the receptors is a newborn girl in good health.

V gene TRBV30 combines with J gene TRBJ1-2; D unclear. Trimming pared 0 bases from V and 2 bases from J, leaving 10 bases between. This CDR3 has 14 amino acids. Looked up from germline, CDR1 is GTSNPN and CDR2 is SVGIG (reference sequence). In DNA form, the CDR3 reads TGTGCCTGGAGTGTCGGGCACGGGAACTATGGCTACACCTTC. Translation gives CAWSVGHGNYGYTF.

As DNA, the CDR3 is TGCGCCAGCAGCTTGGCTACAGGGGTTTACACTGAAGCTTTCTTT. Protein product: CASSLATGVYTEAFF. V and J are TRBV5-1 and TRBJ1-1; 7 bases agree with TRBD1. With V trimmed by 0 bases and J by 3 bases, 5 bases remained unmatched. Germline-derived CDR1 and CDR2 are SGHRS and YFSETQ. This CDR3 region has 15 residues.

This clonotype was observed a handful of times. This chain uses TRBV2 with TRBJ1-2; no definite D call. CDR3 length: 14 amino acids. V lost 4 bases, J lost 6 bases, and 15 bases lay in between. CDR1 is SNHLY, CDR2 FYNNEI, per germline. CDR3 in amino acids: CASSVNGVGNGYTF. As DNA, the CDR3 is TGTGCCAGCAGTGTAAATGGCGTGGGGAATGGCTACACCTTC.

There are a few counts of this clonotype. The rearrangement joins TRBV12-3 or TRBV12-4 to TRBJ2-2, with 9 bases fitting TRBD2. After removal of 6 bases from V and 6 bases from J, the junction contained 8 bases not matched to a gene. The CDR3 has 15 residues. For the CDR3, the DNA is TGTGCCAGCAGCCCTCTAGCGGGATCCCCCGGGGAGCTGTTTTTT. Protein product: CASSPLAGSPGELFF.

Comments on this clonotype: One end of the junction is discordant with germline, which a read error may explain. The chain is built from TRBV5-1 and TRBJ2-3; 11 bases fit TRBD2. Germline lookup yields CDR1 SGHRS and CDR2 YFSETQ. The CDR3 length is 13 residues. The CDR3 region has the DNA TGCGCCAGTACTAGCGGGAGCACAGATGCGCAGTATTTT. Its translation: CASTSGSTDAQYF. The whole variable domain, remainder taken from reference TRBV5-1 and TRBJ2-3, is KAGVTQTPRYLIKTRGQQVTLSCSPISGHRSVSWYQQTPGQGLQFLFEYFSETQRNKGNFPGRFSGRQFSNSRSEMNVSTLELGDSALYLCASTSGSTDAQYFGPGTRLTVL.

The chain uses TRBV20-1 and TRBJ1-6; weak D call: TRBD1 (6 bases). Germline V lookup: CDR1 DFQATT, CDR2 SNEGSKA (reference sequence). The ends were cut back, 0 bases at V and 11 bases at J, with 14 bases in the middle. There are 14 residues in the CDR3. The CDR3 DNA sequence: TGCAGTGCTAGAGATTTGGGCAGGGGCCCACCCCTCCACTTT. It encodes CSARDLGRGPPLHF.

This clonotype was found a few times. J is TRBJ1-4 and V is TRBV11-2, with a weak D call TRBD1 (5 bases). CDR1 and CDR2 from the germline V gene are SGHAT and FQNNGV. V lost 4 bases and J lost 7, with 16 bases in between. CDR3 length: 15 amino acids. CDR3 DNA sequence: TGTGCCAGCAGCTCGGGGCCCTTAGACGGTGAAAAACTGTTTTTT. It yields the protein CASSSGPLDGEKLFF.

The chain carries TRBV7-9 and TRBJ1-2; 7 bases match TRBD1. CDR1 is SEHNR and CDR2 is FQNEAQ in the germline V gene (reference sequence). Losses at the gene ends were 3 bases for V and 6 bases for J; bases not matched to a gene: 7. CDR3 length equals 14 residues. CDR3 residues: CASSFVGGFNGYTF. The DNA for the CDR3 is TGTGCCAGCAGCTTTGTAGGGGGCTTTAATGGCTACACCTTC. Complete variable domain (other parts from reference TRBV7-9 and TRBJ1-2): DTGVSQNPRHKITKRGQNVTFRCDPISEHNRLYWYRQTLGQGPEFLTYFQNEAQLEKSRLLSDRFSAERPKGSFSTLEIQRTEQGDSAMYLCASSFVGGFNGYTFGSGTRLTVV.

In its sample, this clonotype was seen once. V and J are TRBV7-2 and TRBJ1-6; 9 nucleotides agree with TRBD1. J gave up 7 bases and V 5 bases, and 9 bases lay outside the gene matches. This CDR3 spans 16 amino acids. From germline, CDR1 is SGHTA and CDR2 FQGNSA. The CDR3 is CASSTGTGLLNSPLHF. The CDR3 DNA sequence: TGTGCCAGCAGCACCGGGACAGGGTTACTCAATTCACCCCTCCACTTT.

This clonotype was found a few times. This sequence may be a read error, since a much larger clone differs from it by one base. The chain has TRBV7-2 and TRBJ2-3; no firm D call. CDR1 and CDR2 (germline): SGHTA, FQGNSA. The CDR3 has 12 residues. For the CDR3, the DNA is TGTGCCAGCACCTTAAGGGCAGATACGCAGTATTTT. The encoded protein is CASTLRADTQYF. The entire variable domain, with the rest obtained from reference TRBV7-2 and TRBJ2-3, is as follows: GAGVSQSPSNKVTEKGKDVELRCDPISGHTALYWYRQSLGQGLEFLIYFQGNSAPDKSGLPSDRFSAERTGGSVSTLTIQRTQQEDSAVYLCASTLRADTQYFGPGTRLTVL.

The table lists this clonotype with a few counts. The chain uses TRBV6-5 and TRBJ2-1; D unclear. Per the germline V gene, CDR1 is MNHEY and CDR2 is SVGAGI. V was pared by 0 bases and J by 0 bases, with 9 bases between. The CDR3 extends over 16 amino acids. The CDR3 DNA reads as TGTGCCAGCAGTTACTCGACACGGAGCTCCTACAATGAGCAGTTCTTC. It yields the protein CASSYSTRSSYNEQFF.

This clonotype was detected a few times. V and J are TRBV12-3 or TRBV12-4 and TRBJ1-2; D is possibly TRBD1 (5 bases). Between the trimmed V and J ends, which lost 4 bases and 0 bases, there was a span of 12 bases. The CDR3 runs 15 residues. For the CDR3, the DNA is TGTGCCAGCAGTTCGGGACCAAGCCCTAACTATGGCTACACCTTC. It encodes CASSSGPSPNYGYTF.

As concerns this clonotype: With a much larger clone just one base away, this may be a read error. The V call is TRBV28, the J call TRBJ2-7; perhaps TRBD1 as D (5 bases). Germline V gene sequence: CDR1 MDHEN, CDR2 SYDVKM. The CDR3 has 15 residues. V lost 5 bases and J 0 bases, leaving 14 bases between the germline ends. The CDR3 nucleotides read TGTGCCAGCAGTCCAACGACAGAGAGCTCCTACGAGCAGTACTTC. The encoded protein is CASSPTTESSYEQYF. Supplemented by reference TRBV28 and TRBJ2-7, the full variable domain reads DVKVTQSSRYLVKRTGEKVFLECVQDMDHENMFWYRQDPGLGLRLIYFSYDVKMKEKGDIPEGYSVSREKKERFSLILESASTNQTSMYLCASSPTTESSYEQYFGPGTRLTVT.

The chain recombines TRBV28 with TRBJ2-7; TRBD1 matches at 7 bases. After removal of 2 bases from V and 7 bases from J, the junction contained 11 bases not matched to a gene. The germline gives CDR1 MDHEN, CDR2 SYDVKM. The CDR3 has 15 residues. The CDR3 DNA reads as TGTGCCAGCAGTTTAGGGACAGCTTCTCATAGGGAGCAGTACTTC. It specifies CASSLGTASHREQYF.

The chain couples TRBV7-2 to TRBJ1-1; 9 bases map to TRBD1. Trimming removed 5 bases from V and 3 bases from J; junction bases left unmatched: 7. The V gene's germline CDR1 is SGHTA and CDR2 FQGNSA. This CDR3 contains 15 residues. The CDR3 DNA follows: TGTGCCAGCAGCCCTCGACAGGGGGTAGACACTGAAGCTTTCTTT. Its translation: CASSPRQGVDTEAFF.

Only a few counts were recorded for this clonotype. The genes are TRBV11-2 and TRBJ2-5; 7 nucleotides align to TRBD2. CDR1 and CDR2 from the germline V gene are SGHAT and FQNNGV. The CDR3 contains 15 residues. Trimming removed 6 bases from V and 11 bases from J; junction bases left unmatched: 18. CDR3 sequence: CASRAGPGRYNEQYF. The CDR3 DNA is TGTGCCAGCAGGGCAGGTCCCGGGAGGTACAATGAGCAGTACTTC.

This clonotype was seen ten or more times. The V and J genes are TRBV20-1 and TRBJ2-7; 7 nucleotides match TRBD2. CDR1 is DFQATT, CDR2 SNEGSKA, per germline (reference sequence). The CDR3 consists of 14 residues. With V trimmed by 0 bases and J by 0 bases, 2 bases remained unmatched. The CDR3 is CSAREAGSSYEQYF. The CDR3 DNA reads TGCAGTGCTAGAGAAGCGGGGAGCTCCTACGAGCAGTACTTC.

This clonotype was counted at least ten times. The V gene is TRBV12-3 or TRBV12-4, the J gene TRBJ1-2; D may be TRBD1 (5 bases). The CDR3 sequence is 17 residues long. V was pared by 3 bases and J by 9 bases, with 26 bases between. The CDR3 DNA follows: TGTGCCAGCAGTTTCAGAACTCGAGGCAAGGGGATCTTAAGCTACACCTTC. Encoded protein: CASSFRTRGKGILSYTF.

This chain connects TRBV5-1 to TRBJ2-5, with D possibly matching TRBD2 (6 bases). The CDR3 sequence is 16 residues long. CDR1 is SGHRS and CDR2 is YFSETQ in the germline V gene. Trimming stripped 0 bases from V and 2 bases from J, with 14 bases between. The CDR3 is CASSLGRGVVQETQYF. DNA for the CDR3: TGCGCCAGCAGCTTGGGCCGCGGGGTCGTTCAAGAGACCCAGTACTTC.

This chain's CDR3 is CSALRTGIASGANVLTF. CDR3 DNA: TGCAGTGCTCTGAGGACAGGGATCGCCTCTGGGGCCAACGTCCTGACTTTC. The gene calls are TRBV20-1 and TRBJ2-6; 8 bases agree with TRBD1. V was pared by 5 bases and J by 0 bases, with 9 bases of the junction left unmatched. The CDR3 runs to 17 residues. Germline V gives CDR1 DFQATT, CDR2 SNEGSKA (reference sequence).

The table lists this clonotype with a few counts. The V and J genes are TRBV27 and TRBJ2-1, with TRBD2 matching over 12 bases. This CDR3 spans 17 amino acids. Germline CDR1 and CDR2: MNHEY and SMNVEV (reference sequence). V was pared by 5 bases and J by 0 bases, with 5 bases of the junction left unmatched. The CDR3, as DNA: TGTGCCAGCAGTCCATTGACTAGCGGGAGCTCCTACAATGAGCAGTTCTTC. Protein sequence: CASSPLTSGSSYNEQFF.

This clonotype has just a few counts. The chain links TRBV7-2 to TRBJ2-7; the D gene is possibly TRBD2 (5 bases). V was shortened by 0 bases and J by 4 bases, with 13 bases between the two germline ends. The CDR3 is 15 amino acids. In germline, CDR1 is SGHTA, CDR2 FQGNSA. CDR3 bases: TGTGCCAGCAGCTTAGCTGGACCTAGCAGATACGAGCAGTACTTC. Its translation: CASSLAGPSRYEQYF.

The rearrangement links TRBV5-1 to TRBJ1-6, with D hard to call. Germline V CDR1 and CDR2: SGHRS, YFSETQ. The V gene lost 5 bases and the J gene lost 10 bases, with 28 bases spanning the gap. This CDR3 is 18 amino acids long. CDR3 bases: TGCGCCAGCAGATATTGGGGAGAAAATCTCTGGTCCGGGTCACCCCTCCACTTT. Translation: CASRYWGENLWSGSPLHF. Filled out from reference TRBV5-1 and TRBJ1-6, the complete variable domain reads KAGVTQTPRYLIKTRGQQVTLSCSPISGHRSVSWYQQTPGQGLQFLFEYFSETQRNKGNFPGRFSGRQFSNSRSEMNVSTLELGDSALYLCASRYWGENLWSGSPLHFGNGTRLTVT.

The chain couples TRBV20-1 to TRBJ2-5; D not certain. V lost 3 bases and J lost 5, with 7 bases in between. In germline, CDR1 is DFQATT, CDR2 SNEGSKA (reference sequence). There are 11 residues in the CDR3. This CDR3 reads CSASLYETQYF. CDR3 coding DNA: TGCAGTGCTAGCCTATATGAGACCCAGTACTTC.

In its sample, this clonotype was seen a few times. The rearrangement uses TRBV20-1 and TRBJ1-2; no definite D call. Germline-derived CDR1 and CDR2 are DFQATT and SNEGSKA (reference sequence). The CDR3 has 13 amino acids. The V end was cut by 3 bases, the J end by 4 bases, with 12 bases between. In nucleotides, the CDR3 is TGCAGTGCTAGCCCTGCACAGTCCTATGGCTACACCTTC. Its protein is CSASPAQSYGYTF.

The rearrangement links TRBV20-1 to TRBJ2-7; D possibly uses TRBD1 or TRBD2 (6 bases each). Germline assignment: CDR1 DFQATT and CDR2 SNEGSKA (reference sequence). With 4 bases removed from V and 2 bases from J, the gap between germline ends came to 18 bases. The CDR3 covers 15 residues. The CDR3 loop is CSAMIPGAGPYEQYF. The CDR3 DNA is TGCAGTGCTATGATTCCGGGGGCGGGTCCCTACGAGCAGTACTTC.

Ten or more counts support this clonotype. At one end the junction does not follow the germline gene, possibly because of a read error. The genes are TRBV5-1 and TRBJ1-2; 7 positions match TRBD1. CDR1 and CDR2 (germline): SGHRS, YFSETQ. This CDR3 has 14 residues. This CDR3 reads CASSLSDRAYGYTF. The CDR3 nucleotides read TGTGCCAGCAGTTTAAGTGACAGGGCCTATGGCTACACCTTC. Looking up the rest from reference TRBV5-1 and TRBJ1-2 gives the full variable domain: KAGVTQTPRYLIKTRGQQVTLSCSPISGHRSVSWYQQTPGQGLQFLFEYFSETQRNKGNFPGRFSGRQFSNSRSEMNVSTLELGDSALYLCASSLSDRAYGYTFGSGTRLTVV.

The DNA of the CDR3 is TGCAGTGCTAGAATCGGACTCCCAGATACGCAGTATTTT. Translation gives CSARIGLPDTQYF. The chain is built from TRBV20-1 and TRBJ2-3, with a weak D call TRBD2 (5 bases). Between the trimmed V and J ends, which lost 2 bases and 4 bases, there was a span of 10 bases. The germline V gene has CDR1 DFQATT and CDR2 SNEGSKA (reference sequence). CDR3 length: 13 amino acids.

This clonotype was seen a few times. The V call is TRBV5-1, the J call TRBJ2-3; 11 nucleotides align to TRBD2. The V gene's germline CDR1 is SGHRS and CDR2 YFSETQ. Losses at the gene ends were 0 bases for V and 5 bases for J; bases not matched to a gene: 8. The CDR3 has 17 residues. Here the CDR3 reads CASSLASLAGGEDTQYF. In DNA, the CDR3 is TGCGCCAGCAGCTTGGCGTCCTTAGCGGGAGGGGAAGATACGCAGTATTTT.

The chain has TRBV20-1 and TRBJ1-2; 8 nucleotides line up with TRBD1. The CDR3 extends over 15 amino acids. J lost 5 bases, V lost 1 base, and 9 bases had no gene match. The germline V gene encodes CDR1 DFQATT and CDR2 SNEGSKA (reference sequence). DNA for the CDR3: TGCAGTGCTAGAGTAAGGACAGGGACATCTTATGGCTACACCTTC. Translated, it gives CSARVRTGTSYGYTF.

The chain links TRBV27 to TRBJ2-1; D remains ambiguous. Trimming removed 4 bases at V and 3 bases at J, with 10 bases between. CDR1 is MNHEY, CDR2 SMNVEV, per germline (reference sequence). The CDR3 contains 14 residues. The CDR3 DNA reads TGTGCCAGCAGTTGGGCAGGATACTACAATGAGCAGTTCTTC. It yields the protein CASSWAGYYNEQFF.